This T cell receptor beta chain was retrieved from a study of vaccination and CD4 T cells after COVID-19. In the study overall: The convalescents were made up of six males and four females, two of whom were Hispanic. Stimulation used overlapping spike peptides from SARS-CoV-2, HCoV-NL63, HCoV-OC43 and HCoV-229E.

Treatment denoted: roughly 10-day PBMC culture with coronavirus spike peptide pools or control peptides (ViraFEST assay). Ahead of the COVID-19 pandemic (2011-2018), the CD4+ T cells of the unexposed donor were collected. ViraFEST expanded antigen-specific T cells with peptide pools, then sequenced TCRs. After culture for approximately nine days, isolation of CD4+ T cells was performed by negative selection. Germline CDR1 reads SGHTA; CDR2 reads FQGNSA. V lost 4 bases, J lost 5 bases, and 1 base stayed unmatched. The CDR3 contains 13 residues. Worth noting for this clonotype: The antigen remains unidentified.

Cultured CD4+ T-cell DNA underwent Oncomine TCR Beta short-read sequencing. A single record per CDR3 protein comes from TCRdb applying MiXCR to the PCR reads. The table records some 9,700 distinct CDR3 sequences, 50% to 65% of them present only once. Sequencing used CD4+ T cells from blood, cultured in vitro. This sequence originates from a human donor in good health. This chain links TRBV7-2 with TRBJ1-4; 7 bases agree with TRBD1. This CDR3 reads CASSSGQNEKLFF. The CDR3 region has the DNA TGTGCCAGCAGCTCGGGACAGAATGAAAAACTGTTTTTT. The full variable domain, in which reference TRBV7-2 and TRBJ1-4 provide the parts outside the CDR3, is GAGVSQSPSNKVTEKGKDVELRCDPISGHTALYWYRQSLGQGLEFLIYFQGNSAPDKSGLPSDRFSAERTGGSVSTLTIQRTQQEDSAVYLCASSSGQNEKLFFGSGTQLSVL.